The 22 T cell receptor beta chains below come from one sample, sequenced in a study of shared clonotypes between healthy human individuals. Data came from immunoSEQ multiplex PCR; TCRdb stores just in-frame clones and leaves some out. This table holds about 800,000 clones, around 96% found once. Naive CD8 populations comprised CD45RO-negative cells positively selected for CCR7, excluding terminally differentiated effector memory CD45RA+ cells. Sequenced input: naive CD8+ T cells sorted from blood. Receptors were obtained from a man aged 30 to 39 in good health.

The rearrangement joins TRBV27 to TRBJ2-3, with D possibly TRBD2 on 6 matching bases. The CDR3 extends over 15 amino acids. The germline V gene has CDR1 MNHEY and CDR2 SMNVEV (reference sequence). The V end was cut by 5 bases, the J end by 6 bases, with 18 bases between. This CDR3 is CASSPPGLSPDTQYF. Here the CDR3 DNA reads TGTGCCAGCAGTCCCCCAGGACTAAGCCCGGATACGCAGTATTTT.

In this sample, this clone turned up once. The V call is TRBV7-9, the J call TRBJ2-1; D remains unclear. Between the trimmed V and J ends, which lost 5 bases and 9 bases, there was a span of 11 bases. Germline CDR1 is SEHNR and CDR2 is FQNEAQ (reference sequence). There are 12 residues in the CDR3. CDR3 region: CASSPVLREQFF. The CDR3 DNA sequence: TGTGCCAGCAGCCCCGTTCTGCGTGAGCAGTTCTTC.

J is TRBJ1-5 and V is TRBV7-8; D unclear. The CDR3 extends over 13 amino acids. The germline V and J ends were trimmed by 5 bases and 0 bases, with 5 bases remaining between them. Per germline, CDR1 SGHVS and CDR2 FQNEAQ. This CDR3 reads CASSGDSNQPQHF. Here the CDR3 DNA reads TGTGCCAGCAGCGGTGATAGCAATCAGCCCCAGCATTTT.

The genes are TRBV6-1 and TRBJ1-2; TRBD1 matches 7 bases. Germline V gene sequence: CDR1 MNHNS, CDR2 SASEGT. V shed 2 bases, J shed 4 bases, and the junction held 4 bases outside the gene matches. The CDR3 is 14 residues long. The CDR3 sequence: CASSEYGDSYGYTF. The CDR3 DNA reads TGTGCCAGCAGTGAATACGGGGACAGCTATGGCTACACCTTC.

The genes are TRBV28 and TRBJ1-3; D is possibly TRBD1 (6 bases). Germline-derived CDR1 and CDR2 are MDHEN and SYDVKM. Trimming took off 9 bases at V and 4 bases at J, with 19 bases between the two ends. The CDR3 consists of 15 residues. In DNA, the CDR3 is TGTGCCAGTTCTTCGGACAGATTATCCGGAAACACCATATATTTT. Translated: CASSSDRLSGNTIYF.

V usage is TRBV4-3 and J usage is TRBJ2-3, with 7 bases fitting TRBD2. V was clipped by 0 bases and J by 6 bases; unmatched bases: 12. The V gene's germline CDR1 is LGHNA and CDR2 YSLEER. The CDR3 covers 17 residues. The CDR3, as DNA: TGCGCCAGCAGCCAAGAGAGAAGGACTAGGCCCGATGATACGCAGTATTTT. Translated: CASSQERRTRPDDTQYF.

J is TRBJ1-2 and V is TRBV2, with D unresolved. The CDR3 covers 14 residues. Trimming left V 8 bases short and J 3 bases short, with 16 bases between. The germline gives CDR1 SNHLY, CDR2 FYNNEI. CDR3 coding DNA: TGTGCCAGCGATGTCCCTACAGAACACTATGGCTACACCTTC. Amino acid sequence: CASDVPTEHYGYTF.

The chain recombines TRBV11-3 with TRBJ2-2; tentative D call: TRBD1 (6 bases). The V and J ends lost 1 base and 4 bases respectively, with 10 bases between them. CDR3 length: 15 amino acids. Per germline, CDR1 SGHNT and CDR2 YENEEA. The CDR3 loop is CASSLGYRATGELFF. In DNA form, the CDR3 reads TGTGCCAGCAGCTTAGGTTACAGGGCCACCGGGGAGCTGTTTTTT.

This chain connects TRBV7-9 to TRBJ2-3; 10 bases align to TRBD2. Germline V gene sequence: CDR1 SEHNR, CDR2 FQNEAQ (reference sequence). The junction had 15 bases not matched to a gene; V was cut back by 11 bases and J by 4 bases. This CDR3 comprises 16 residues. The CDR3 bases are TGTGCCGGTGGACTAGCGGTTCAAAAAGTGGCAGATACGCAGTATTTT. Its protein is CAGGLAVQKVADTQYF.

The chain is built from TRBV6-1 and TRBJ2-7; D is unresolved. CDR1 is MNHNS and CDR2 is SASEGT in the germline V gene. CDR3 length: 13 amino acids. The V end lost 0 bases, the J end lost 2 bases, and 5 bases lay between the germline ends. CDR3 bases: TGTGCCAGCAGTGAAGCAGCACCCTACGAGCAGTACTTC. This gives the protein CASSEAAPYEQYF.

This chain joins TRBV5-1 and TRBJ2-5; TRBD2 aligns across 10 bases. The CDR3 has 16 amino acids. Per the germline V gene, CDR1 is SGHRS and CDR2 is YFSETQ. V lost 4 bases to trimming and J lost 4 bases; unmatched junction nucleotides: 10. The CDR3 nucleotides are TGCGCCAGCAGCCAGGCACTAGCGGGAATGGGAGAGACCCAGTACTTC. Protein: CASSQALAGMGETQYF.

The chain recombines TRBV19 with TRBJ1-1, with 8 bases aligning to TRBD1. The junction had 8 bases not matched to a gene; V was cut back by 4 bases and J by 7 bases. Germline-derived CDR1 and CDR2 are LNHDA and SQIVND (reference sequence). This CDR3 spans 14 amino acids. The CDR3 sequence: CASSTLQTGVEAFF. The CDR3 nucleotides are TGTGCCAGTAGTACCCTTCAGACAGGGGTTGAAGCTTTCTTT.

This clone appeared a single time. This chain connects TRBV27 to TRBJ2-2, with 11 bases that match TRBD2. Germline lookup yields CDR1 MNHEY and CDR2 SMNVEV (reference sequence). The CDR3 loop spans 15 amino acids. The V gene end was trimmed by 8 bases and the J gene end by 5 bases; junction bases not matched to a gene: 7. The CDR3: CASLAGGAGTGELFF. The CDR3 DNA follows: TGTGCCAGCTTAGCGGGAGGGGCGGGGACCGGGGAGCTGTTTTTT.

The rearrangement uses TRBV27 and TRBJ2-5; D gene uncertain. Between the trimmed V and J ends, which lost 5 bases and 0 bases, there was a span of 4 bases. The length of the CDR3 is 12 residues. Germline CDR1 and CDR2: MNHEY and SMNVEV (reference sequence). The CDR3 DNA sequence: TGTGCCAGCAGTCTGGACCAAGAGACCCAGTACTTC. Encoded protein: CASSLDQETQYF.

This chain joins TRBV7-9 and TRBJ2-3; TRBD1 agrees at 8 bases. Per the germline V gene, CDR1 is SEHNR and CDR2 is FQNEAQ (reference sequence). The V gene end was trimmed by 2 bases and the J gene end by 5 bases; junction bases not matched to a gene: 9. The CDR3 is made up of 16 amino acids. DNA for the CDR3: TGTGCCAGCAGCTTACCCCCGGGACAGGAGGGAGATACGCAGTATTTT. Encoded protein: CASSLPPGQEGDTQYF.

This sequence joins TRBV5-1 and TRBJ1-1, with a tentative D call TRBD1 (5 bases). Germline V lookup: CDR1 SGHRS, CDR2 YFSETQ. Between the trimmed V and J ends, which lost 2 bases and 1 base, there was a span of 9 bases. The CDR3 runs 14 residues. The CDR3 DNA is TGCGCCAGCAGCTTAACCGGACAGAACACTGAAGCTTTCTTT. It encodes CASSLTGQNTEAFF.

The rearrangement joins TRBV4-1 to TRBJ2-7, with D possibly TRBD2 on 6 matching bases. V was clipped by 6 bases and J by 7 bases, with 19 bases between them. Germline V CDR1 and CDR2: MGHRA, YSYEKL. CDR3 length: 14 residues. The CDR3 reads CASSSYIWEVEQYF. CDR3 sequence (DNA): TGCGCCAGCAGTTCCTACATTTGGGAGGTAGAGCAGTACTTC.

The chain recombines TRBV7-6 with TRBJ2-2; D remains unclear. This CDR3 is built from 13 residues. Germline CDR1 is SGHVS and CDR2 is FNYEAQ. Trimming removed 9 bases from V and 5 bases from J, with 13 bases in between. The chain's CDR3 is CASRRTATGELFF. In DNA form, the CDR3 reads TGTGCCAGTCGTCGCACTGCGACCGGGGAGCTGTTTTTT.

The V call is TRBV11-2, the J call TRBJ2-7; 10 positions agree with TRBD1. After removal of 1 base from V and 0 bases from J, the junction contained 3 bases not matched to a gene. This CDR3 comprises 16 residues. Germline assignment: CDR1 SGHAT and CDR2 FQNNGV. The CDR3 bases are TGTGCCAGCAGCTTAGTGGGGACAGGGGTCTCCTACGAGCAGTACTTC. Its translation is CASSLVGTGVSYEQYF.

V usage is TRBV5-1 and J usage is TRBJ2-1; weak D call: TRBD2 (6 bases). The ends were cut back, 8 bases at V and 7 bases at J, with 16 bases in the middle. CDR3 length: 13 amino acids. Germline V CDR1 and CDR2: SGHRS, YFSETQ. The CDR3 DNA sequence: TGCGCCAGTGGGGGGACCGTAAGAAATGAGCAGTTCTTC. Amino acids: CASGGTVRNEQFF.

The chain links TRBV10-3 to TRBJ2-5; D is perhaps TRBD2 (6 bases). Looked up from germline, CDR1 is ENHRY and CDR2 is SYGVKD. With 5 bases removed from V and 5 bases from J, the gap between germline ends came to 15 bases. CDR3 length: 14 residues. CDR3 DNA sequence: TGTGCCATCAGTTCTTCGTGGGGGGTTGAGACCCAGTACTTC. As protein: CAISSSWGVETQYF.

This chain links TRBV9 with TRBJ1-2, with TRBD1 identical over 9 bases. V lost 2 bases to trimming and J lost 4 bases; unmatched junction nucleotides: 12. The CDR3 runs 17 residues. CDR1 SGDLS and CDR2 YYNGEE come from the germline V gene. CDR3 region: CASSVRDRATALYGYTF. In nucleotides, the CDR3 is TGTGCCAGCAGCGTCAGGGACAGGGCAACTGCACTCTATGGCTACACCTTC.